Below, one TCR beta chain is given with its context. It lacks a known antigen. No base-level quality is on record; no much larger clone is a single base apart. The sample belongs to a study of T cells in Graves' hyperthyroidism and ophthalmopathy (dated by TCRdb to between 2019 and 2020). Study-level background: Peripheral blood samples were taken at initial diagnosis, before any treatment was given. To identify TCR V-J signatures that set the groups apart, the researchers used a discovery cohort of more than 95 patients, made up of under 45 with Graves' ophthalmopathy and approximately 57 with stable Graves' hyperthyroidism. Prospective prediction of ophthalmopathy was tested in an independent validation cohort of approximately 19 hyperthyroidism patients and 15 to 17 patients who later progressed to ophthalmopathy. The 100 discovery patients were randomly split 7:3 into training and test sets. In about 6 Graves' hyperthyroidism patients, the study also compared T-cell repertoires from thyroid tissue with T-cell repertoires from blood. After blood sampling, hyperthyroidism patients were treated with methimazole at a starting dose of 30 mg daily, and ophthalmopathy patients were treated with high-dose intravenous methylprednisolone. TCR Vbeta CDR3 sequencing of 120 to 150 peripheral blood samples (over 40 ophthalmopathy, approximately 80 hyperthyroidism and approximately 17 progressor patients) is reported in the paper.

Amplification of TCR beta CDR3 regions was carried out from RNA transcripts. The first round of RT-PCR for the TCR CDR3 was performed with the HTBI primer set and the Qiagen OneStep RT-PCR kit. Libraries were constructed in a second round of multiplex PCR, after which size selection and purification were carried out. Sequencing of the libraries was done on an Illumina HiSeq2000 using paired-end 100 bp reads. Turning to the authors' computational methods: SOAPnuke was used to process the raw data, throwing out any read that contained adapters or uncalled bases, had a mean Phred below 15, or lacked an exact constant-primer or identifier match. High-quality paired reads were merged with COPE v1.2.5, and unique nucleotide sequences were defined as clonotypes. Clonotypes were aligned to IMGT TRBV, TRBD and TRBJ reference segments using MiTCR v1.1. The analysis was restricted to V-J combinations with a frequency above 0.0001, which together covered 99.2% of the repertoires. The TCS score was defined as the ratio of F50 (clonal expansion) to E x V (chaos), calculated using BLOSUM62-based TCRdist between CDR3 peptides within each V-J. Welch's t-statistics and random forest reduced 500 to 650 V-J features to 13, which were used in a naive Bayes classifier (R e1071). Thyroid-blood repertoire similarity was quantified with the Morisita-Horn index. TCRdb's own reprocessing of the public reads used fastp at Q25 and MiXCR and kept productive beta chains. Rows with one shared CDR3 protein collapse into an entry with the most common genes and DNA. Here the V and J calls rest on TCRdb's processing, not on the authors' analysis. The sample table records 750,000 to 950,000 distinct CDR3 sequences; 35% to 45% of these occur just once. About 9% of the sample belongs to the ten largest clones.

The study at large found these results: No statistical method was used to fix the sample size in advance, and group allocation was not hidden from the investigators. Most expanded thyroid clonotypes (frequency above 0.001) were also detected in blood, a finding suggesting that blood repertoires may reflect thyroid immune responses. In validation, the model predicted progression to ophthalmopathy with approximately 71% sensitivity and roughly 72% specificity, a median of about six months before onset. A model built on a 13 V-J signature distinguished ophthalmopathy from stable hyperthyroidism, reaching around 87% sensitivity and 81.08% specificity in cross-validation and 80%/75% in testing.

Graves' hyperthyroidism was defined as stable when no progression to ophthalmopathy occurred over 18 months of follow-up. Hyperthyroidism patients were newly diagnosed, had a disease duration of under 2 months, and were aged 18 to 65 years. Patients with uncontrolled infections, other autoimmune diseases, pregnancy or lactation were excluded. Diagnoses relied on clinical symptoms, serum thyroxine and TRAb, thyroid ultrasound and orbital computed tomography. Ficoll-Paque density gradient centrifugation was used to isolate PBMCs from 8 to 10 ml of fresh peripheral blood. Total RNA was extracted using Trizol reagent, and RNA quality was assessed on an Agilent 2100 Bioanalyzer. The sample was blood. The TCR comes from a man younger than 30 with Graves' hyperthyroidism.

The sequence in DNA is TGTGCCAGCACCCGGGTTCTGATGGGTTCACCCCTCCACTTT. This yields the protein CASTRVLMGSPLHF. The sequence is built from TRBV25-1 and TRBJ1-6; the D segment cannot be called with confidence. From cysteine to phenylalanine, the CDR3 is 14 amino acids long. CDR3 DNA only is kept here, 42 bases in frame from base 1. CDR1 and CDR2 are read off the germline V gene as MGHDK and SYGVNS. A distance of 16 bases separates the germline ends of V and J, which lose 7 bases and 9 bases respectively.